The text below deals with one T cell receptor (beta chain). Its target is not known. The read ends 3 residues before the CDR3 terminus; that terminus is restored from the germline J gene. The sample comes from a study of Tregs in tolerant kidney transplant recipients. Study-wide results and caveats: Validation in larger populations is needed because few patients were studied. For some patients, primers changed over time, blocking nucleotide-level comparison. The most relevant donor-specific Treg TCRbeta repertoire apparently came from expansion with activated donor B cells.

After about 6 days with irradiated graft donor PBMCs, CFSE-labeled recipient PBMCs were FACS-sorted. The V gene's germline CDR1 is SEHNR and CDR2 FQNEAQ (reference sequence). Trimming cost V 1 base and J 4 bases, with 11 bases left between them. CDR3 length: 14 residues. Sequencing was performed with immunoSEQ multiplex PCR; in TCRdb, only in-frame clones are kept and a portion is missing. The sample totals around 3,000 clones; its top ten clones hold 6.5% to 9%. The chain couples TRBV7-9 to TRBJ2-7; D uncertain. The input for sequencing was CD8+ T cells from blood cultured with allogeneic cells, taken before the transplant. This TCR was recovered from a human patient who received a combined kidney and bone marrow transplant. The CDR3 region is CASSLDLSRYEQYF. CDR3 DNA, as far as it was read: TGTGCCAGCAGCTTAGACCTAAGCCGATACGAG. Filled out from reference TRBV7-9 and TRBJ2-7, the complete variable domain reads DTGVSQNPRHKITKRGQNVTFRCDPISEHNRLYWYRQTLGQGPEFLTYFQNEAQLEKSRLLSDRFSAERPKGSFSTLEIQRTEQGDSAMYLCASSLDLSRYEQYFGPGTRLTVT.